A selection of T cell receptor beta chains follows, all from one sample in a study of blood T cell repertoires in COVID-19. TCRdb's table, derived via immunoSEQ multiplex PCR, lists solely in-frame clones and lacks some. The sample lists about 150,000 clones, roughly 80% occurring once. The specimen was peripheral blood. Receptors were obtained from a man aged 60 to 75 with acute or convalescent COVID-19. The conserved cysteine and the conserved F or W are not part of the CDR3 here. Each record gives: D gene, J gene, V gene, CDR3 protein. The D gene is left open where the match is weak.

d_call: .; j_call: TRBJ2-3; v_call: TRBV5-1; cdr3_aa: ASSLGQGPEYTQY
d_call: TRBD1; j_call: TRBJ2-3; v_call: TRBV4-2; cdr3_aa: ASSQDSRDRGSTDTQY
d_call: .; j_call: TRBJ1-5; v_call: TRBV28; cdr3_aa: ASSFRLGQLLTQH
d_call: TRBD2; j_call: TRBJ2-5; v_call: TRBV5-1; cdr3_aa: ASSWEYHSGRAETQY
d_call: .; j_call: TRBJ2-1; v_call: TRBV28; cdr3_aa: ASSRPRRVNEQF
d_call: TRBD1; j_call: TRBJ2-3; v_call: TRBV29-1; cdr3_aa: SALPSRTGRLPDTQY
d_call: .; j_call: TRBJ2-7; v_call: TRBV2; cdr3_aa: ASSDQVASYEQY
d_call: TRBD1; j_call: TRBJ1-2; v_call: TRBV6-5; cdr3_aa: ASRRQGSDIYGYT
d_call: .; j_call: TRBJ2-5; v_call: TRBV7-9; cdr3_aa: ASTDFGNQETQY
d_call: .; j_call: TRBJ1-2; v_call: TRBV3-1/TRBV3-2; cdr3_aa: ASSHGQSYNYGYT
d_call: .; j_call: TRBJ2-7; v_call: TRBV7-2; cdr3_aa: ASSSQVSYEQY
d_call: .; j_call: TRBJ2-7; v_call: TRBV27; cdr3_aa: ASSFLNRDEQY
d_call: TRBD2; j_call: TRBJ2-3; v_call: TRBV27; cdr3_aa: ASRPGLAGDYTQY
d_call: TRBD2; j_call: TRBJ2-7; v_call: TRBV5-5; cdr3_aa: ASSLRTSAGEQY
d_call: .; j_call: TRBJ1-4; v_call: TRBV28; cdr3_aa: ASNTGLGDEKLF
d_call: TRBD1; j_call: TRBJ2-7; v_call: TRBV12-3/TRBV12-4; cdr3_aa: ASRRTGLYEQY
d_call: TRBD1; j_call: TRBJ1-2; v_call: TRBV6-1; cdr3_aa: ASSEGRGYGYT
d_call: .; j_call: TRBJ1-5; v_call: TRBV2; cdr3_aa: ASSIAGNQPQH
d_call: .; j_call: TRBJ2-7; v_call: TRBV4-3; cdr3_aa: ASSPATGYEQY
d_call: TRBD2; j_call: TRBJ2-7; v_call: TRBV6-6; cdr3_aa: ASSLLAVTYEQY
d_call: .; j_call: TRBJ2-1; v_call: TRBV4-2; cdr3_aa: ASSQDPTQQF
d_call: .; j_call: TRBJ1-6; v_call: TRBV5-1; cdr3_aa: ASSRSGGNSPLH
d_call: .; j_call: TRBJ2-7; v_call: TRBV29-1; cdr3_aa: SVEDRDGVYEQY
d_call: .; j_call: TRBJ2-6; v_call: TRBV7-6; cdr3_aa: ASSLVPGVRTSSGANVLT
d_call: .; j_call: TRBJ2-5; v_call: TRBV7-2; cdr3_aa: ASSFRQGGRETQY
d_call: TRBD2; j_call: TRBJ2-2; v_call: TRBV19; cdr3_aa: ASRSGGANTGELF
d_call: .; j_call: TRBJ2-7; v_call: TRBV7-2; cdr3_aa: ASSLGTGSSYEQY
d_call: .; j_call: TRBJ1-5; v_call: TRBV30; cdr3_aa: AWSWLGNQPQH
d_call: TRBD2; j_call: TRBJ2-1; v_call: TRBV20-1; cdr3_aa: SASPLAGANNEQF
d_call: .; j_call: TRBJ2-5; v_call: TRBV19; cdr3_aa: ARYWELGETQY
d_call: .; j_call: TRBJ2-5; v_call: TRBV2; cdr3_aa: ASSEGITQETQY
d_call: TRBD1; j_call: TRBJ1-1; v_call: TRBV2; cdr3_aa: ASRGTGETEAF
d_call: .; j_call: TRBJ1-5; v_call: TRBV19; cdr3_aa: ASTVTRDQPQH
d_call: .; j_call: TRBJ2-5; v_call: TRBV3-1/TRBV3-2; cdr3_aa: ASSQSALVQETQY
d_call: TRBD2; j_call: TRBJ2-1; v_call: TRBV2; cdr3_aa: ASSGTSGGREGGF